This T cell receptor beta chain was recorded in a study of T cell repertoires in ileal Crohn's disease. TCRdb's table, derived via immunoSEQ multiplex PCR, lists solely in-frame clones and lacks some. Altogether 6,000 to 8,000 clones are present, 80% to 95% being singletons, with the ten largest covering 1.6%. About this clone: What it binds is not known.

Findings of the study overall: All patients with clonality above 26.8% had endoscopic recurrence.

The germline gives CDR1 SGHVS, CDR2 FNYEAQ. Trimming shortened V by 2 bases and J by 4 bases, and 12 bases separated the two germline ends. The CDR3 runs to 15 residues. The receptor's source is an adult with Crohn's disease. The sequencing input was ileal tissue. The gene calls are TRBV7-6 and TRBJ2-1, with D perhaps matching TRBD2 (6 bases). CDR3 bases: TGTGCCAGCAGCTTACGCGGGGACGGTTACAATGAGCAGTTCTTC. This gives the protein CASSLRGDGYNEQFF. The variable domain in full, completed from reference TRBV7-6 and TRBJ2-1, reads GAGVSQSPRYKVTKRGQDVALRCDPISGHVSLYWYRQALGQGPEFLTYFNYEAQQDKSGLPNDRFSAERPEGSISTLTIQRTEQRDSAMYRCASSLRGDGYNEQFFGPGTRLTVL.